This T cell receptor beta chain was retrieved from a study of CD4 T cells in relation to SARS-CoV-2 and coronaviruses listed by TCRdb under 2021. As for the study more broadly: Patient-derived lymphoblastoid cell lines were used to map the HLA restriction of shared crossreactive spike epitopes. The Adaptive Biotechnologies TCR-sequencing kit was used to sequence samples from three pre-COVID donors and the naive versus memory experiments, while other data came from Illumina-based sequencing. For other donors in the study, expansion assays were sequenced with a different, Illumina-based TCR-beta assay. At the level of individual TCR clonotypes, the study measured memory CD4+ T cell crossreactivity between SARS-CoV-2 spike protein and common cold coronavirus spike proteins.

CD4+ T cells from unexposed donors were collected before the COVID-19 pandemic (2011-2018). Naive and memory CD4+ T cells were separated from cryopreserved PBMCs through CD4 enrichment, which was followed by EasySep naive CD4+ T cell enrichment. Leukapheresis product for the unexposed donors was bought commercially. PBMCs were isolated from leukapheresis product or whole blood by Ficoll-Paque PLUS gradient centrifugation. The PBMCs went either fresh into the expansion assay or into cryopreservation at -140 degrees C. The QIAamp Micro DNA Kit was used to extract genomic DNA from the CD4+ T cells. General conclusions and limits of the study: Crossreactivity analysis was centred on spike protein, so crossreactivity against other viral proteins was not assessed. The study was constrained by small numbers of patients and of tested TCRs. In about 60% of donors, memory CD4+ clonotypes turned up that crossrecognized SARS-CoV-2 and at least one common cold coronavirus spike. Crossreactive clones showed significantly weaker SARS-CoV-2-driven expansion than monoreactive clones, consistent with antigenic imprinting. Sequencing naive versus memory cells indicated that the assay picks up memory recall responses, not primary responses primed during culture. Because no donor provided both pre-pandemic and post-infection samples, tracing the source of pre-existing responses was limited.

As concerns this clone: This receptor's antigen is unknown. No quality values exist for individual bases; no much larger clone is one base distant.

V gives up 4 bases and J gives up 0 bases, and the segment between their germline ends measures 16 bases. CDR1 and CDR2 are drawn from the germline V gene: SGDLS, YYNGEE. The CDR3 holds 16 amino acids from the cysteine to the phenylalanine. This entry keeps only the CDR3 DNA: 48 bases, framed from base 1. Deep-resolution immunoSEQ TCR-beta sequencing was performed on DNA from uncultured naive and memory CD4+ T cells. Processing in the source paper ran as follows. During preprocessing, nonproductive sequences were removed, along with CDR3s that did not begin with C, did not end with F or W, or were shorter than 7 amino acids. Cultured and uncultured naive and memory CD4+ repertoires were searched for previously identified spike- and CEF-reactive CDR3s. After three terminal residues were trimmed from each end, CDR3 homology was quantified as pairwise Levenshtein distance using the stringdist R package. In its TCRdb copy, this immuneACCESS table keeps in-frame sequences only and misses some clones. Where compared with another copy, unresolved V genes explain less than half of these, and the others have no known cause. The D gene and trimming were derived from the DNA, and the V and J assignments and clone size from that table. In all, the sample holds around 56,000 clones, and more than 80% of those were seen once. Approximately 1.4% of the sample lies in the top ten.

Sequenced input: memory CD4+ T cells from PBMCs. This sample's cell subset or site label indicates: memory (non-naive) CD4+ T cells. The chain employs TRBV9 and TRBJ2-5; the D segment is perhaps TRBD1 or TRBD2, each sharing 5 matched bases. This TCR was recovered from a human donor in good health. CDR3 reads: CASSPAGTTYQETQYF. In nucleotide form, the sequence is TGTGCCAGCAGCCCCGCCGGGACCACGTACCAAGAGACCCAGTACTTC.